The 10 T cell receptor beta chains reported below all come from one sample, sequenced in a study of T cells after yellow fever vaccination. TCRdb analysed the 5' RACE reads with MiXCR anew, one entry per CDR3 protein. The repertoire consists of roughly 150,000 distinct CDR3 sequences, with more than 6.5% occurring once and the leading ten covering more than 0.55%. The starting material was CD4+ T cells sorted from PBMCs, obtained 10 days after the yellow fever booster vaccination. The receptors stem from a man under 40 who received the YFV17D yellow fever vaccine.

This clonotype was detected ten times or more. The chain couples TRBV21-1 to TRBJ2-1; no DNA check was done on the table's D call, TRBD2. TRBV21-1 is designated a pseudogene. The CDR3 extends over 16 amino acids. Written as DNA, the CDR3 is TGTGCCAGCAGCAAAGCTGGGAGTAGGGAAAACAATGAGCAGTTCTTC. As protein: CASSKAGSRENNEQFF.

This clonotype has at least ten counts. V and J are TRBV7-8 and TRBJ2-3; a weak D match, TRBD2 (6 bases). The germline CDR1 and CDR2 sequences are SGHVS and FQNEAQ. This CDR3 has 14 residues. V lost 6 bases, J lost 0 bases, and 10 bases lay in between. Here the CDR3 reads CASRAGTSTDTQYF. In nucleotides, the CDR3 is TGTGCCAGCAGAGCCGGGACTAGCACAGATACGCAGTATTTT.

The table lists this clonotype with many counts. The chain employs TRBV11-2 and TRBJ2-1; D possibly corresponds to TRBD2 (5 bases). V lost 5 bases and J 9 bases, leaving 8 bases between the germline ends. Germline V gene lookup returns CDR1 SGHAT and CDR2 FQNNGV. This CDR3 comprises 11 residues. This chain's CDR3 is CASSPSLEQFF. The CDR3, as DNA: TGTGCCAGCAGCCCTAGCCTTGAGCAGTTCTTC.

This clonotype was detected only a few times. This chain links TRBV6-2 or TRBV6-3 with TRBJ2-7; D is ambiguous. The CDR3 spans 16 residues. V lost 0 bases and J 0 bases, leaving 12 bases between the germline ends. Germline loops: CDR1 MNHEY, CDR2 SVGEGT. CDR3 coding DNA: TGTGCCAGCAGTTACTCGAAGGGTTATAGCTCCTACGAGCAGTACTTC. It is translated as CASSYSKGYSSYEQYF.

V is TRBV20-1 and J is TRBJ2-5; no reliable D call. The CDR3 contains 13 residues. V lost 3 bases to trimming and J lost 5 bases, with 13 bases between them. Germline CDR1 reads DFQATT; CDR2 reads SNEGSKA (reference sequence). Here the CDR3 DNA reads TGCAGTGCTAGTAGACGGACGAAGGAGACCCAGTACTTC. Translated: CSASRRTKETQYF.

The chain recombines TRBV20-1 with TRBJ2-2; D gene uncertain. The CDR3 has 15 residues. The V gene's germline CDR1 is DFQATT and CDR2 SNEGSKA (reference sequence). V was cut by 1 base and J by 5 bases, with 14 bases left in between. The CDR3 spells CSARVADTRTGELFF. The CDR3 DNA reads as TGCAGTGCTAGAGTCGCTGATACGAGGACCGGGGAGCTGTTTTTT.

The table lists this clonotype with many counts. The DNA for the CDR3 is TGTGCCTGGAGCCCCCCGGGGACAGGGGGCTGGCAGCCCCAGCATTTT. Protein sequence: CAWSPPGTGGWQPQHF. The chain is built from TRBV30 and TRBJ1-5, with 12 positions matching TRBD1. CDR3 length equals 16 residues. In germline, CDR1 is GTSNPN, CDR2 SVGIG (reference sequence). The J segment lost 7 bases and the V segment lost 3 bases, leaving 10 bases of the junction unmatched.

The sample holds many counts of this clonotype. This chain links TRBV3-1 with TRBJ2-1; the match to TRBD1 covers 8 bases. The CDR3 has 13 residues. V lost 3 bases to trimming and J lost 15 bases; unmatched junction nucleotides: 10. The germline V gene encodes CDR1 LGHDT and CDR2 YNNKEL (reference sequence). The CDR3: CASSQETGGGGFF. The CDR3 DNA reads TGTGCCAGCAGCCAGGAAACAGGGGGTGGGGGGTTCTTC.

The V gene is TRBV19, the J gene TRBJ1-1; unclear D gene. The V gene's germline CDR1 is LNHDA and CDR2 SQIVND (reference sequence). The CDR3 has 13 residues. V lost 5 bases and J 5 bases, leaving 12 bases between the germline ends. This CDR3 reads CASSVDRKTEAFF. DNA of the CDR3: TGTGCCAGTAGTGTTGATCGGAAAACTGAAGCTTTCTTT.

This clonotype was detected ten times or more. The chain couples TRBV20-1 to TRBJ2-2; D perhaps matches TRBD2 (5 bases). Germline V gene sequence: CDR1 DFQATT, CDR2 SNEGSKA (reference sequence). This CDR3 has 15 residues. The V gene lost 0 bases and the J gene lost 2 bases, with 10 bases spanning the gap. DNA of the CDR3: TGCAGTGCTAGAGATAGTCGGGGTAACACCGGGGAGCTGTTTTTT. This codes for CSARDSRGNTGELFF.